Listed below are T cell receptor beta chains from one sample, sequenced in a study of cytomegalovirus exposure and HLA in healthy donors. Repertoires were generated with immunoSEQ multiplex PCR, while TCRdb's copy carries only in-frame clones and drops some. Here the sample spans about 270,000 clones, approximately 86% being singletons. Sequenced material: PBMCs. These receptor sequences come from a woman aged 18-29 years in good health and CMV-seronegative. CDR3s include the opening cysteine and the closing phenylalanine or tryptophan. Fields, in order: D gene, J gene, V gene, clone size, CDR3 protein, CDR3 DNA. The D gene is left open where the match is weak. Expanded clones get a size class; other rows say once, few or many, or leave the size out.

d_call: TRBD1; j_call: TRBJ1-5; v_call: TRBV19; clone_size: NA; cdr3_aa: CASTGGRLSQPQHF; cdr3_nt: TGTGCCAGTACAGGGGGCCGTTTAAGCCAGCCCCAGCATTTT
d_call: TRBD2; j_call: TRBJ2-7; v_call: TRBV5-1; clone_size: NA; cdr3_aa: CASSKLAGGPSEQYF; cdr3_nt: TGCGCCAGCAGCAAACTAGCGGGAGGGCCGAGCGAGCAGTACTTC
d_call: NA; j_call: TRBJ2-7; v_call: TRBV4-1; clone_size: NA; cdr3_aa: CASSQKGGYEQYF; cdr3_nt: TGCGCCAGCAGCCAAAAGGGAGGTTACGAGCAGTACTTC
d_call: NA; j_call: TRBJ1-1; v_call: TRBV29-1; clone_size: few; cdr3_aa: CSVDAEAFF; cdr3_nt: TGCAGCGTTGACGCTGAAGCTTTCTTT
d_call: TRBD1; j_call: TRBJ1-5; v_call: TRBV6-1; clone_size: NA; cdr3_aa: CASRRGQGGFQPQHF; cdr3_nt: TGTGCCAGCAGGAGGGGACAGGGAGGGTTTCAGCCCCAGCATTTT
d_call: TRBD1; j_call: TRBJ2-7; v_call: TRBV28; clone_size: NA; cdr3_aa: CASSSGTGIYEQYF; cdr3_nt: TGTGCCAGCAGTTCCGGGACAGGGATCTACGAGCAGTACTTC
d_call: TRBD2; j_call: TRBJ2-1; v_call: TRBV11-3; clone_size: NA; cdr3_aa: CASRLAGGPEHEQFF; cdr3_nt: TGTGCCAGCAGGCTAGCGGGGGGCCCTGAACATGAGCAGTTCTTC
d_call: TRBD1; j_call: TRBJ1-2; v_call: TRBV29-1; clone_size: few; cdr3_aa: CSVGTGVHGYTF; cdr3_nt: TGCAGCGTGGGTACAGGGGTGCATGGCTACACCTTC
d_call: TRBD1; j_call: TRBJ2-5; v_call: TRBV5-4; clone_size: NA; cdr3_aa: CASRRDRGDQETQYF; cdr3_nt: TGTGCCAGCAGGAGGGACAGGGGGGATCAAGAGACCCAGTACTTC
d_call: NA; j_call: TRBJ1-2; v_call: TRBV19; clone_size: NA; cdr3_aa: CASSGAHNDYGYTF; cdr3_nt: TGTGCCAGTAGTGGGGCACATAACGACTATGGCTACACCTTC
d_call: NA; j_call: TRBJ1-1; v_call: TRBV28; clone_size: NA; cdr3_aa: CASNQGGQTEAFF; cdr3_nt: TGTGCCAGCAACCAAGGGGGTCAGACTGAAGCTTTCTTT
d_call: NA; j_call: TRBJ2-1; v_call: TRBV30; clone_size: NA; cdr3_aa: CAWGRRYNEQFF; cdr3_nt: TGTGCCTGGGGGCGCAGGTACAATGAGCAGTTCTTC
d_call: TRBD1; j_call: TRBJ1-5; v_call: TRBV27; clone_size: NA; cdr3_aa: CASSSLTGPYQPQHF; cdr3_nt: TGTGCCAGCAGTTCGCTGACAGGGCCGTACCAGCCCCAGCATTTT
d_call: NA; j_call: TRBJ1-1; v_call: TRBV30; clone_size: NA; cdr3_aa: CASDSLRGTEAFF; cdr3_nt: TGTGCCTCTGATTCATTACGGGGCACTGAAGCTTTCTTT
d_call: TRBD2; j_call: TRBJ2-5; v_call: TRBV5-1; clone_size: NA; cdr3_aa: CASTFGGGATETQYF; cdr3_nt: TGCGCCAGCACGTTCGGCGGGGGGGCCACGGAGACCCAGTACTTC
d_call: TRBD1; j_call: TRBJ1-1; v_call: TRBV2; clone_size: NA; cdr3_aa: CASRTGINTEAFF; cdr3_nt: TGTGCCAGCAGGACAGGGATTAACACTGAAGCTTTCTTT
d_call: NA; j_call: TRBJ1-2; v_call: TRBV5-1; clone_size: NA; cdr3_aa: CASSRQGRGYTF; cdr3_nt: TGCGCCAGCAGCAGGCAGGGTCGGGGCTACACCTTC
d_call: NA; j_call: TRBJ2-6; v_call: TRBV7-9; clone_size: NA; cdr3_aa: CASRQSRANVLTF; cdr3_nt: TGTGCCAGCAGACAAAGTCGGGCCAACGTCCTGACTTTC
d_call: NA; j_call: TRBJ1-3; v_call: TRBV10-2; clone_size: NA; cdr3_aa: CASRRSTGTGNTIYF; cdr3_nt: TGCGCCAGCAGAAGATCTACAGGGACTGGAAACACCATATATTTT
d_call: NA; j_call: TRBJ2-1; v_call: TRBV5-6; clone_size: NA; cdr3_aa: CASSSRRLYNEQFF; cdr3_nt: TGTGCCAGCAGCTCGAGGCGGTTATACAATGAGCAGTTCTTC
d_call: TRBD1; j_call: TRBJ2-7; v_call: TRBV30; clone_size: NA; cdr3_aa: CAWGQALPDEQYF; cdr3_nt: TGTGCCTGGGGACAGGCCCTGCCGGACGAGCAGTACTTC